These 25 T cell receptor beta chains were sequenced from one sample in a study of PD-1 blockade in mismatch repair-deficient tumors. Measured with immunoSEQ multiplex PCR; TCRdb has only the in-frame clones, and not every one. This sample has around 51,000 clones, with about 84% found just once. The sample in question was peripheral blood, obtained about 4.5 months after starting pembrolizumab. The origin of the receptors is an adult with mismatch repair-deficient cancer.

This rearrangement joins TRBV18 to TRBJ2-5; 9 bases map to TRBD2. This CDR3 comprises 14 residues. The germline V gene encodes CDR1 KGHSH and CDR2 LQKENI. Losses at the gene ends were 6 bases for V and 4 bases for J; bases not matched to a gene: 6. Here the CDR3 reads CASSRDSGRETQYF. CDR3 DNA: TGTGCCAGCTCGCGCGATAGCGGGAGAGAGACCCAGTACTTC.

The rearrangement uses TRBV5-5 and TRBJ1-1; D is unclear. This CDR3 comprises 15 residues. V was trimmed by 2 bases and J by 7 bases, leaving 18 bases between them. Germline V gene lookup returns CDR1 SGHKS and CDR2 YYEKEE (reference sequence). DNA for the CDR3: TGTGCCAGCAGCTTAGGTAGGAGGGAGGGATTTGAAGCTTTCTTT. Protein sequence: CASSLGRREGFEAFF.

This chain connects TRBV4-1 to TRBJ2-1; D is perhaps TRBD1 (6 bases). CDR3 length: 14 residues. V lost 4 bases to trimming and J lost 10 bases, with 17 bases between them. Germline V CDR1 and CDR2: MGHRA, YSYEKL. The CDR3 region is CASSPLDRQGEQFF. The CDR3 DNA reads TGCGCCAGCAGCCCCCTAGATCGTCAGGGGGAGCAGTTCTTC.

The chain employs TRBV27 and TRBJ1-2, with D unresolved. The germline V gene encodes CDR1 MNHEY and CDR2 SMNVEV (reference sequence). Trimming cost V 2 bases and J 9 bases, with 13 bases left between them. The CDR3 is 13 residues long. In DNA form, the CDR3 reads TGTGCCAGCAGTTTAGGACGGCAGTCGAGCTACACCTTC. This codes for CASSLGRQSSYTF.

V is TRBV7-3 and J is TRBJ2-6; D remains ambiguous. Per the germline V gene, CDR1 is SGHTA and CDR2 is FQGTGA. The CDR3 loop spans 16 amino acids. Deletions cut 5 bases from V and 2 bases from J, with 13 bases between. Here the CDR3 DNA reads TGTGCCAGCAGCCCCATTGGGAAGGCTGGGGCCAACGTCCTGACTTTC. This translates into CASSPIGKAGANVLTF.

The rearrangement uses TRBV7-9 and TRBJ1-1; 7 bases are shared with TRBD1. Per the germline V gene, CDR1 is SEHNR and CDR2 is FQNEAQ (reference sequence). The CDR3 runs 17 residues. Trimming removed 5 bases from V and 1 base from J; junction bases left unmatched: 13. CDR3 in DNA: TGTGCCAGCAGCCCTAGAGGCCAGGGGGGGCCGAACACTGAAGCTTTCTTT. Residues: CASSPRGQGGPNTEAFF.

The chain recombines TRBV4-1 with TRBJ1-5; D gene ambiguous. Deletions cut 0 bases from V and 0 bases from J, with 3 bases between. CDR1 and CDR2 (germline): MGHRA, YSYEKL. The CDR3 spans 14 residues. For the CDR3, the DNA is TGCGCCAGCAGCCAAGACCCTAGCAATCAGCCCCAGCATTTT. Amino acid sequence: CASSQDPSNQPQHF.

This clone was seen once. This chain's CDR3 is CASSESVRGYEQYF. CDR3 DNA: TGCGCCAGCAGTGAGTCTGTCAGGGGCTACGAGCAGTACTTC. V and J are TRBV10-2 and TRBJ2-7; the D gene is possibly TRBD1 (6 bases). With 0 bases removed from V and 3 bases from J, the gap between germline ends came to 9 bases. CDR3 length equals 14 residues. In germline, CDR1 is WSHSY, CDR2 SAAADI.

J is TRBJ1-1 and V is TRBV19; a possible D gene is TRBD1 (5 bases). From germline, CDR1 is LNHDA and CDR2 SQIVND (reference sequence). The CDR3 extends over 15 amino acids. Between the trimmed V and J ends, which lost 3 bases and 8 bases, there was a span of 19 bases. CDR3: CASSILTVGVVEAFF. The CDR3 DNA reads as TGTGCCAGTAGTATCCTGACAGTTGGGGTAGTCGAAGCTTTCTTT.

This chain links TRBV15 with TRBJ2-5; D is ambiguous. Germline-derived CDR1 and CDR2 are LNHNV and YYDKDF (reference sequence). The V end was cut by 1 base, the J end by 2 bases, with 26 bases between. CDR3 size: 20 residues. CDR3 protein: CATSRGFLTQAVKEQETQYF. Written as DNA, the CDR3 is TGTGCCACCAGCAGAGGGTTCCTGACTCAAGCCGTAAAGGAGCAAGAGACCCAGTACTTC.

The chain is built from TRBV6-5 and TRBJ2-1; the D is unclear. Germline V lookup: CDR1 MNHEY, CDR2 SVGAGI. The V gene lost 6 bases and the J gene lost 8 bases, with 14 bases spanning the gap. The CDR3 has 13 amino acids. CDR3 protein: CASRPTALDEQFF. For the CDR3, the DNA is TGTGCCAGCAGGCCCACAGCCCTCGATGAGCAGTTCTTC.

The chain is built from TRBV6-5 and TRBJ2-6; TRBD1 matches 7 bases. Germline V gene lookup returns CDR1 MNHEY and CDR2 SVGAGI. This CDR3 has 16 residues. The V segment lost 4 bases and the J segment 2 bases; nucleotides outside the gene matches: 5. For the CDR3, the DNA is TGTGCCAGCAGTTTACGACAGGGAACTGGGGCCAACGTCCTGACTTTC. Protein: CASSLRQGTGANVLTF.

This rearrangement joins TRBV4-2 to TRBJ2-3, with D possibly called TRBD1 or TRBD2 (6 bases each). V lost 4 bases and J 2 bases, leaving 19 bases between the germline ends. Germline V CDR1 and CDR2: LGHNA, YNFKEQ. The CDR3 length is 17 residues. CDR3 in amino acids: CASSLMGGGGTTDTQYF. CDR3 nucleotides: TGTGCCAGCAGCCTTATGGGTGGGGGCGGGACCACAGATACGCAGTATTTT.

The genes are TRBV4-3 and TRBJ1-5; D not resolved. The CDR3 sequence is 15 residues long. Looked up from germline, CDR1 is LGHNA and CDR2 is YSLEER. The V end lost 4 bases, the J end lost 9 bases, and 19 bases lay between the germline ends. The DNA for the CDR3 is TGCGCCAGCAGCCCAGCGTATACTGGAACTGGGCCCCAGCATTTT. Translating it yields CASSPAYTGTGPQHF.

This chain uses TRBV20-1 with TRBJ1-1; D not resolved. This CDR3 is 11 amino acids long. Per germline, CDR1 DFQATT and CDR2 SNEGSKA (reference sequence). V lost 6 bases to trimming and J lost 0 bases, with 5 bases between them. This CDR3 is CSAQVNTEAFF. The CDR3 DNA follows: TGCAGTGCGCAAGTGAACACTGAAGCTTTCTTT.

The V and J genes are TRBV4-2 and TRBJ2-3; TRBD2 matches at 10 bases. There are 17 residues in the CDR3. Germline V gene sequence: CDR1 LGHNA, CDR2 YNFKEQ. The ends lost 1 base at V and 6 bases at J; junction bases unmatched: 10. This CDR3 is CASSQGPSGSSSDTQYF. CDR3 DNA: TGTGCCAGCAGCCAAGGCCCTAGCGGGAGTTCTTCGGATACGCAGTATTTT.

The chain links TRBV30 to TRBJ2-3, with 8 bases lining up with TRBD2. The V gene's germline CDR1 is GTSNPN and CDR2 SVGIG (reference sequence). The CDR3 has 13 amino acids. Trimming cost V 3 bases and J 5 bases; bases outside gene matches: 4. The CDR3 reads CAWSSAGGDTQYF. The DNA for the CDR3 is TGTGCCTGGAGCTCGGCGGGAGGAGATACGCAGTATTTT.

The chain carries TRBV5-6 and TRBJ2-7; tentatively, D is TRBD1 (5 bases). This CDR3 is 15 amino acids long. The germline V and J ends were trimmed by 2 bases and 2 bases, with 14 bases remaining between them. Per germline, CDR1 SGHDT and CDR2 YYEEEE. For the CDR3, the DNA is TGTGCCAGCAGCTTAAGGGGTCTCAGTACCTACGAGCAGTACTTC. Protein: CASSLRGLSTYEQYF.

This rearrangement joins TRBV19 to TRBJ2-1; D tentatively fits TRBD1 or TRBD2 (5 bases each). This CDR3 has 15 amino acids. V dropped 3 bases and J dropped 2 bases, with 11 bases sitting between them. CDR1 is LNHDA and CDR2 is SQIVND in the germline V gene (reference sequence). The DNA of the CDR3 is TGTGCCAGTAGTATTGGCCAGGGACCCTACAATGAGCAGTTCTTC. Translating gives CASSIGQGPYNEQFF. The full variable domain, in which reference TRBV19 and TRBJ2-1 provide the parts outside the CDR3, is DGGITQSPKYLFRKEGQNVTLSCEQNLNHDAMYWYRQDPGQGLRLIYYSQIVNDFQKGDIAEGYSVSREKKESFPLTVTSAQKNPTAFYLCASSIGQGPYNEQFFGPGTRLTVL.

The CDR3: CASSLELAGGPVEQYF. CDR3 nucleotide sequence: TGTGCCAGCAGCTTAGAACTAGCGGGAGGGCCGGTTGAGCAGTACTTC. This rearrangement joins TRBV7-6 to TRBJ2-7, with TRBD2 identical over 13 bases. Germline V CDR1 and CDR2: SGHVS, FNYEAQ. V shed 1 base, J shed 7 bases, and the junction held 7 bases outside the gene matches. CDR3 length: 16 amino acids.

This sequence joins TRBV20-1 and TRBJ2-3, with 8 bases aligning to TRBD1. The CDR3 is 11 residues long. CDR1 and CDR2 (germline): DFQATT, SNEGSKA (reference sequence). Losses at the gene ends were 5 bases for V and 6 bases for J; bases not matched to a gene: 1. In DNA, the CDR3 is TGCAGTGCTGACAGGGGTGATACGCAGTATTTT. It translates to CSADRGDTQYF.

The chain employs TRBV5-5 and TRBJ2-7; 11 bases agree with TRBD2. The CDR3 has 16 residues. Germline values: CDR1 SGHKS, CDR2 YYEKEE (reference sequence). J gave up 4 bases and V 4 bases, and 10 bases lay outside the gene matches. CDR3 DNA: TGTGCCAGCAGCGAGGGCCGACTAGCGGGAATATACGAGCAGTACTTC. Translated: CASSEGRLAGIYEQYF.

The J gene is TRBJ2-7, the V gene TRBV11-2, with D possibly matching TRBD1 (6 bases). The germline CDR1 and CDR2 sequences are SGHAT and FQNNGV. Deletions cut 6 bases from V and 3 bases from J, with 15 bases between. This CDR3 has 14 residues. CDR3 loop: CASSLGTLFYEQYF. CDR3 sequence (DNA): TGTGCCAGCAGTCTGGGGACACTTTTCTACGAGCAGTACTTC.

The chain uses TRBV18 and TRBJ2-1; weak D call: TRBD2 (6 bases). Trimming removed 3 bases from V and 5 bases from J, with 11 bases in between. Germline lookup yields CDR1 KGHSH and CDR2 LQKENI. There are 14 residues in the CDR3. CDR3 protein: CASSPAGSDNEQFF. The CDR3 DNA reads as TGTGCCAGCTCACCGGCGGGAAGCGACAATGAGCAGTTCTTC.

This clone was observed once. The gene calls are TRBV7-2 and TRBJ2-3, with a tentative D call TRBD1 (5 bases). The V gene lost 3 bases and the J gene lost 4 bases, with 17 bases spanning the gap. CDR1 is SGHTA, CDR2 FQGNSA, per germline. This CDR3 comprises 16 residues. The chain's CDR3 is CASSLTVGVFADTQYF. The DNA of the CDR3 is TGTGCCAGCAGCTTGACAGTTGGGGTTTTCGCAGATACGCAGTATTTT.